What follows is one T cell receptor beta chain and its context. TCRdb ran MiXCR on the 5' RACE reads and lists one entry per CDR3 protein. Of more than 350,000 distinct CDR3 sequences listed, around 21% were seen once; the top ten hold about 12%. The germline V gene has CDR1 SGHDN and CDR2 FVKESK. This CDR3 comprises 15 residues. Trimming cost V 3 bases and J 4 bases, with 15 bases left between them. The data were taken from a study of T-cell memory formation after mild COVID-19. Sequencing was done on a sample of PBMCs or a T cell subset sorted from them (not recorded which). The clonotype originates from an adult woman who had mild COVID-19 (a few samples of this study predate the infection). Cell type and time point are not known. The V gene is TRBV14, the J gene TRBJ1-2; D is possibly TRBD1 (6 bases). Written as DNA, the CDR3 is TGTGCCAGCAGCCAGACCGGACAGTTCCCCTATGGCTACACCTTC. The encoded protein is CASSQTGQFPYGYTF.